These 3 T cell receptor beta chains share one sample of origin, sequenced in a study of shared clonotypes between healthy human individuals. Method: immunoSEQ multiplex PCR; TCRdb's copy keeps in-frame clones and lacks some. The sample shows 1 million to 1.3 million clones, around three quarters of them seen only once. What was sequenced was memory CD4+ T cells from PBMCs. Subset meaning: CD45RA-negative fraction. The source of these receptors is a man aged 18 to 35 in good health. Some clones in this sample may be carry-over from other donors' samples.

The chain is built from TRBV7-3 and TRBJ1-1, with 8 bases lining up with TRBD1. Trimming cost V 1 base and J 4 bases; bases outside gene matches: 2. Germline V CDR1 and CDR2: SGHTA, FQGTGA. This CDR3 has 14 amino acids. The CDR3 loop is CASSLRQGATEAFF. The CDR3 region has the DNA TGTGCCAGCAGCTTAAGGCAGGGGGCCACTGAAGCTTTCTTT.

This rearrangement joins TRBV4-3 to TRBJ2-3; 8 positions agree with TRBD1. The germline gives CDR1 LGHNA, CDR2 YSLEER. V was pared by 0 bases and J by 0 bases, with 8 bases of the junction left unmatched. The CDR3 consists of 18 residues. The chain's CDR3 is CASSQERSRGLSTDTQYF. The CDR3 bases are TGCGCCAGCAGCCAAGAAAGAAGCAGGGGGCTTAGCACAGATACGCAGTATTTT.

J is TRBJ2-7 and V is TRBV10-3; 12 bases agree with TRBD2. Germline assignment: CDR1 ENHRY and CDR2 SYGVKD. V gave up 10 bases and J gave up 7 bases; unmatched junction bases: 14. This CDR3 region has 15 residues. Written as DNA, the CDR3 is TGTGCCACTACCCCGCTAGCGGGAGGGCCTGGTGAGCAGTACTTC. Amino acid sequence: CATTPLAGGPGEQYF.